This T cell receptor (beta chain) was recorded in a study of blood T cell repertoires in COVID-19. Turning to the study itself: Samples of COVID-19 (acute and convalescent) were obtained from the United States, Italy and Spain.

As handled by the study authors: How many nucleated cells were present was estimated from reference gene primer amplification. The method was immunoSEQ multiplex PCR; TCRdb's version includes in-frame clones alone and lacks a portion of them. That table furnishes V, J and clone size, whereas the DNA furnished D and trimming. The sample lists 250,000 or so clones; 85% were seen once. After removal of 6 bases from V and 4 bases from J, the junction contained 6 bases not matched to a gene. The CDR3 is 16 amino acids. In germline, CDR1 is MNHNY, CDR2 SVGAGI (reference sequence). The sequence was obtained from a woman aged 45 to 65 who had been exposed to COVID-19. The V gene is TRBV6-6, the J gene TRBJ2-6; TRBD1 matches at 10 bases. Material for sequencing was PBMCs or T cells enriched from blood (not recorded which). The CDR3 DNA follows: TGTGCCAGCAGCGACCGACAGGGGGCAGGGGCCAACGTCCTGACTTTC. Amino acids: CASSDRQGAGANVLTF.